This T cell receptor beta chain was recorded in a study of siplizumab effects on memory and regulatory T cells. Only in-frame clones appear in the TCRdb table, and some are missing; sequencing was by immunoSEQ multiplex PCR. The sample has 87,000 or so clones; around 94% are singletons. This CDR3 is built from 17 residues. Per germline, CDR1 SGHRS and CDR2 YFSETQ. The V and J ends lost 7 bases and 5 bases respectively, with 27 bases between them. This clone was seen once. The sequencing input was non-Treg CD4+ T cells sorted from blood. The sequence came from a human donor in good health. The chain employs TRBV5-1 and TRBJ1-2, with D tentatively TRBD1 (6 bases). For the CDR3, the DNA is TGCGCCAGCGGCCCGGGACTACAGGGATTGGAGATTTATGGCTACACCTTC. This translates into CASGPGLQGLEIYGYTF.